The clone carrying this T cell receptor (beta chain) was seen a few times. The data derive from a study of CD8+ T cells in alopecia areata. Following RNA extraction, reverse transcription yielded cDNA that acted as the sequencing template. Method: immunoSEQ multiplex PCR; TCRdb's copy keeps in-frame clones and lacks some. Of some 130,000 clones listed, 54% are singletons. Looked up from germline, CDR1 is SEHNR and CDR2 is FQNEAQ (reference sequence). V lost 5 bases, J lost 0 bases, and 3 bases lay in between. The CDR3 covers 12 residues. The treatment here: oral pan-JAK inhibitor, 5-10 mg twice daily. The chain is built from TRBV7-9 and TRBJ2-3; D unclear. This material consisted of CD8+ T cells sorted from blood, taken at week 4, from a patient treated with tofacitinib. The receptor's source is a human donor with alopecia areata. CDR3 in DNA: TGTGCCAGCAGCGGTAGCACAGATACGCAGTATTTT. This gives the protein CASSGSTDTQYF.